This T cell receptor (beta chain) was retrieved from a study of CD8 T cells in ankylosing spondylitis. Study findings and constraints: Disease-linked clones displayed a CD8+ phenotype and appeared relatively rarely in peripheral blood. Reportedly, significant enrichment of disease-linked clones occurred in matched ankylosing spondylitis synovial fluid. In reactive arthritis synovial fluid and blood, some motif variants had been reported before.

Making the TCR beta libraries involved quantitative 5'-RACE with molecular barcodes. One entry per CDR3 protein results from TCRdb running MiXCR on the 5' RACE reads. The top ten clones hold about 1.1% of a sample with 340,000 or so distinct CDR3 sequences, about 15% of them seen once. Germline CDR1 reads LGHDT; CDR2 reads YNNKEL (reference sequence). The CDR3 covers 18 residues. V lost 2 bases and J lost 4; bases outside the gene matches: 11. Note on this clonotype: What it binds is not known.

The V gene is TRBV3-1, the J gene TRBJ2-3, with 11 bases identical to TRBD1. The sample consisted of blood, either unsorted or a sorted T cell fraction (not recorded which). This clonotype was sampled from a male donor with ankylosing spondylitis or in good health (not recorded which). The CDR3 loop reads CASSQRGWTGGRPDTQYF. CDR3 DNA: TGTGCCAGCAGCCAAAGAGGTTGGACAGGGGGCAGGCCAGATACGCAGTATTTT.